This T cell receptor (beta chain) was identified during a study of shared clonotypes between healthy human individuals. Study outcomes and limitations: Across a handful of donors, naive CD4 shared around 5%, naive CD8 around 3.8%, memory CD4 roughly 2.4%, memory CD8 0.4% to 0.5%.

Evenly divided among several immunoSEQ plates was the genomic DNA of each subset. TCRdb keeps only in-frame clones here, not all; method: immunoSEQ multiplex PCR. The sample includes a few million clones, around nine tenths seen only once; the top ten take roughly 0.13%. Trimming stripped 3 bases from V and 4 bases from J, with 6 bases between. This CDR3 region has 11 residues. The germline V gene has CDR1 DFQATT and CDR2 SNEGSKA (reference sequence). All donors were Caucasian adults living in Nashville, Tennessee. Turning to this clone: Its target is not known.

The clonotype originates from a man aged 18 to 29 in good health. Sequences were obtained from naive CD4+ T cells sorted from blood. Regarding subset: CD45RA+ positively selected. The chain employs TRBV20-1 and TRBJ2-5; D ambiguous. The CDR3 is CSASVLETQYF. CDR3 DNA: TGCAGTGCTAGTGTGTTAGAGACCCAGTACTTC.